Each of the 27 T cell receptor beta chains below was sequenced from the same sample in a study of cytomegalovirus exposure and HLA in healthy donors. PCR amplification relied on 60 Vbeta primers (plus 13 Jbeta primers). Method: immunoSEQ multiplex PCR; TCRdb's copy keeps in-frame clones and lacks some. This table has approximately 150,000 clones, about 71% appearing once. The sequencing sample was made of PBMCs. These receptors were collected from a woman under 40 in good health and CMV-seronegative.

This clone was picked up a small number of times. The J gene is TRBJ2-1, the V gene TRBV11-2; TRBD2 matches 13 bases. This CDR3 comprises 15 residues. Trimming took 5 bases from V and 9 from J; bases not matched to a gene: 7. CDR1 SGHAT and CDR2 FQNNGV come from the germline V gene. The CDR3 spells CASSQRTSGRREQFF. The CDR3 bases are TGTGCCAGCAGCCAGAGGACTAGCGGGAGACGTGAGCAGTTCTTC.

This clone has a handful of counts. The CDR3 nucleotides are TGTGCCAGCAGTTACTCGGGGGCGGGAGGGACCGAGCAGTACTTC. Amino acids: CASSYSGAGGTEQYF. The J gene is TRBJ2-7, the V gene TRBV6-5, with TRBD2 identical over 9 bases. The CDR3 contains 15 residues. V lost 0 bases and J lost 6; bases outside the gene matches: 6. CDR1 and CDR2 from the germline V gene are MNHEY and SVGAGI.

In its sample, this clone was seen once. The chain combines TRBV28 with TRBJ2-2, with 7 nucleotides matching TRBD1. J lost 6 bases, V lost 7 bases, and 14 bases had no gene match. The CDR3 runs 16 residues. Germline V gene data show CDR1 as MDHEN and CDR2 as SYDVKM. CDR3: CASNGQDSRGAGELFF. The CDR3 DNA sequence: TGTGCCAGCAACGGACAGGACTCCCGAGGGGCCGGGGAGCTGTTTTTT. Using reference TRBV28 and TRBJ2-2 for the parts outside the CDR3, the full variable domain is DVKVTQSSRYLVKRTGEKVFLECVQDMDHENMFWYRQDPGLGLRLIYFSYDVKMKEKGDIPEGYSVSREKKERFSLILESASTNQTSMYLCASNGQDSRGAGELFFGEGSRLTVL.

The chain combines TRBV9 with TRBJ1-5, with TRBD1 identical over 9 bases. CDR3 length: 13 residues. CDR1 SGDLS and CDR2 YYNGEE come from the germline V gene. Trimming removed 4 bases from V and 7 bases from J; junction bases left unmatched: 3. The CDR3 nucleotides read TGTGCCAGCAGCCCGGACAGGGGCCAGCCCCAGCATTTT. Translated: CASSPDRGQPQHF. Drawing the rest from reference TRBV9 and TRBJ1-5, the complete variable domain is DSGVTQTPKHLITATGQRVTLRCSPRSGDLSVYWYQQSLDQGLQFLIQYYNGEERAKGNILERFSAQQFPDLHSELNLSSLELGDSALYFCASSPDRGQPQHFGDGTRLSIL.

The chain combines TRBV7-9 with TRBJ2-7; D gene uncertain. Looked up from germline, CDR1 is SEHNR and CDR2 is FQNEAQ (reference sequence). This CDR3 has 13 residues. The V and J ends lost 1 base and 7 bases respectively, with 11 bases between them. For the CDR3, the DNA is TGTGCCAGCAGCTTAGATGCCGGGTGGGAGCAGTACTTC. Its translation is CASSLDAGWEQYF.

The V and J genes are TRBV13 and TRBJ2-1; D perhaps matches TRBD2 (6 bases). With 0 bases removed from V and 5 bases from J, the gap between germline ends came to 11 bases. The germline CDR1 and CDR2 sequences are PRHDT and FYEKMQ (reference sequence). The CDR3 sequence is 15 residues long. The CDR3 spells CASSLGRRVHNEQFF. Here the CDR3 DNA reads TGTGCCAGCAGCTTAGGCCGGAGGGTCCACAATGAGCAGTTCTTC.

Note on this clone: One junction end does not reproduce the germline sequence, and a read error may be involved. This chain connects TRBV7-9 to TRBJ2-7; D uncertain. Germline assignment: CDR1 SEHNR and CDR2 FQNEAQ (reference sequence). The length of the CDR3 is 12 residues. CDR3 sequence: CSSSLERFGQYF. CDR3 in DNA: TGTTCCAGCAGCTTAGAGAGGTTCGGGCAGTACTTC.

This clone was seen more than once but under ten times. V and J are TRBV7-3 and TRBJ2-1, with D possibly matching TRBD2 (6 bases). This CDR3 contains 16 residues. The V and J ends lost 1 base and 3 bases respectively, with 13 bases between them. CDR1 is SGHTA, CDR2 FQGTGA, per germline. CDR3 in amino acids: CASSLMSGAGYNEQFF. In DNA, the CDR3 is TGTGCCAGCAGCTTAATGTCGGGAGCGGGCTACAATGAGCAGTTCTTC.

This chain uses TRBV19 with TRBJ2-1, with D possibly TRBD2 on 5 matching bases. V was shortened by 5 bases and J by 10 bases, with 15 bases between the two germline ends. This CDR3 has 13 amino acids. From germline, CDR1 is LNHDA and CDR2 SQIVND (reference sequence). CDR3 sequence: CASSATRRVEQFF. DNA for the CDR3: TGTGCCAGTAGTGCGACCCGGCGGGTAGAGCAGTTCTTC.

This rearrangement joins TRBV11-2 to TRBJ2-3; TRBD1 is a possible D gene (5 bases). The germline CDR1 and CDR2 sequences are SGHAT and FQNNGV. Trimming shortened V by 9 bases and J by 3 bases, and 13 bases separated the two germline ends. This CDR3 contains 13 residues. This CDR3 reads CARGRSNTDTQYF. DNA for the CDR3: TGTGCCAGGGGGCGGAGCAATACAGATACGCAGTATTTT. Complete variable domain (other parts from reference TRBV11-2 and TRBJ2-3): EAGVAQSPRYKIIEKRQSVAFWCNPISGHATLYWYQQILGQGPKLLIQFQNNGVVDDSQLPKDRFSAERLKGVDSTLKIQPAKLEDSAVYLCARGRSNTDTQYFGPGTRLTVL.

In DNA, the CDR3 is TGTGCCAGCAGCCGTAGCGGGGGGAGATACGAGCAGTACTTC. Protein sequence: CASSRSGGRYEQYF. The genes are TRBV7-2 and TRBJ2-7; 10 nucleotides align to TRBD2. Germline V gene sequence: CDR1 SGHTA, CDR2 FQGNSA. Trimming took 5 bases from V and 4 from J; bases not matched to a gene: 5. CDR3 length: 14 amino acids.

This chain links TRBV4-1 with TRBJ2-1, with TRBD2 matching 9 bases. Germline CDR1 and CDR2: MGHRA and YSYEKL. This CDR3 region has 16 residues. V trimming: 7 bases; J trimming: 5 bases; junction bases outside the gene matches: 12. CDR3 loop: CASTTNPGLAHNEQFF. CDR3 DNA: TGCGCCAGCACCACGAACCCGGGACTAGCCCACAATGAGCAGTTCTTC.

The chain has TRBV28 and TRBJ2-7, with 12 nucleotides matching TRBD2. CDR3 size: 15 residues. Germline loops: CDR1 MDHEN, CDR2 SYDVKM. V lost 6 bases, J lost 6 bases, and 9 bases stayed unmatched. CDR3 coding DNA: TGTGCCAGCAGATCAGGACTAGCGGGAACTGGCGAGCAGTACTTC. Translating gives CASRSGLAGTGEQYF. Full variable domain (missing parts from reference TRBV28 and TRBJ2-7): DVKVTQSSRYLVKRTGEKVFLECVQDMDHENMFWYRQDPGLGLRLIYFSYDVKMKEKGDIPEGYSVSREKKERFSLILESASTNQTSMYLCASRSGLAGTGEQYFGPGTRLTVT.

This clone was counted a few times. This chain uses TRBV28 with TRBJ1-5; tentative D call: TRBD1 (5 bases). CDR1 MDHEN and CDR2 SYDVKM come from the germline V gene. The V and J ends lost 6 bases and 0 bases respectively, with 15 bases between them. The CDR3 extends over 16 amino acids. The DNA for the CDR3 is TGTGCCAGCAGCCCGGGGGGGATATTTAGCAATCAGCCCCAGCATTTT. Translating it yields CASSPGGIFSNQPQHF. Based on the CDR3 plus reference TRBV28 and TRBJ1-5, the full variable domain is DVKVTQSSRYLVKRTGEKVFLECVQDMDHENMFWYRQDPGLGLRLIYFSYDVKMKEKGDIPEGYSVSREKKERFSLILESASTNQTSMYLCASSPGGIFSNQPQHFGDGTRLSIL.

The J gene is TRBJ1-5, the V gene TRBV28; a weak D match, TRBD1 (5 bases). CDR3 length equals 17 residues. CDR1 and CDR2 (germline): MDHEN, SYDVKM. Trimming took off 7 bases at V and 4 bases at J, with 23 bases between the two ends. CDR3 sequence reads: CASILGGAGRRNQPQHF. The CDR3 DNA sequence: TGTGCCAGCATCCTTGGAGGGGCAGGACGACGGAATCAGCCCCAGCATTTT.

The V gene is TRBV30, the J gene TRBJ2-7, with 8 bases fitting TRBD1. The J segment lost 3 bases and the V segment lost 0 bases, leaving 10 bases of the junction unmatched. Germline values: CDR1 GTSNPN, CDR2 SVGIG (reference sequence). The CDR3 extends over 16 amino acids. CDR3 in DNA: TGTGCCTGGAGTGTATCTGGACGGGACAGGTTCTACGAGCAGTACTTC. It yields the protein CAWSVSGRDRFYEQYF.

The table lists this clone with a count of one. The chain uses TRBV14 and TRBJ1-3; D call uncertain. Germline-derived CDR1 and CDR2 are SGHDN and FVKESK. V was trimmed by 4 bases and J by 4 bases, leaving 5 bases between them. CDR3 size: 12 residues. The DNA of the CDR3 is TGTGCCAGCAGCCCCTCCGGAAACACCATATATTTT. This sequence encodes CASSPSGNTIYF. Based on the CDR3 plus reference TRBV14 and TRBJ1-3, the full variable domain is EAGVTQFPSHSVIEKGQTVTLRCDPISGHDNLYWYRRVMGKEIKFLLHFVKESKQDESGMPNNRFLAERTGGTYSTLKVQPAELEDSGVYFCASSPSGNTIYFGEGSWLTVV.

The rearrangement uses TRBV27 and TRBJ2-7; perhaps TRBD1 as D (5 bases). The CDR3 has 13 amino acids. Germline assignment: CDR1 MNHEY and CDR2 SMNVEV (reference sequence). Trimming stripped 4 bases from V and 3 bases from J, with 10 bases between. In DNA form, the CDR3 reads TGTGCCAGCAGTTCAACAGGAAACTACGAGCAGTACTTC. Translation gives CASSSTGNYEQYF.

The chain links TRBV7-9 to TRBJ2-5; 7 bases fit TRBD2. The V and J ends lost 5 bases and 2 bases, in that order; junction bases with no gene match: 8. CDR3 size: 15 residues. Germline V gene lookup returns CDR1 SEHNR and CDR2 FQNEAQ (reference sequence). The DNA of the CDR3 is TGTGCCAGCAGCCCAATTGGACTAGAACAAGAGACCCAGTACTTC. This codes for CASSPIGLEQETQYF. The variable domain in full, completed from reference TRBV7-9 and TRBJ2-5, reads DTGVSQNPRHKITKRGQNVTFRCDPISEHNRLYWYRQTLGQGPEFLTYFQNEAQLEKSRLLSDRFSAERPKGSFSTLEIQRTEQGDSAMYLCASSPIGLEQETQYFGPGTRLLVL.

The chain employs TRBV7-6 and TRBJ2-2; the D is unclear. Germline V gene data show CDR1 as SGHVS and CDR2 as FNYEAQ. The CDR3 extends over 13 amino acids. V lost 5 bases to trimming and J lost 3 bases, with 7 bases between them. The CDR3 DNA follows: TGTGCCAGCAGCCACGACTACACCGGGGAGCTGTTTTTT. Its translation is CASSHDYTGELFF.

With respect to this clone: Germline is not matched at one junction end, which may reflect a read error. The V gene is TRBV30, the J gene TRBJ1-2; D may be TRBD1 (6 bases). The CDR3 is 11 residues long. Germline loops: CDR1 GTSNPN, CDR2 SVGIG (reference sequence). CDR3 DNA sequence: TGTGCCTGGAGTGGGAGCGGGACATCTTACTTC. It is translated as CAWSGSGTSYF.

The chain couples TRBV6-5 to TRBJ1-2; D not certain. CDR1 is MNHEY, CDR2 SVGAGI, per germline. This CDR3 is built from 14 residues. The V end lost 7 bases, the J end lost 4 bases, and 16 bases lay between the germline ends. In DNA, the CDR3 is TGTGCCAGCACTTCTAGGGCGGGTTCCTATGGCTACACCTTC. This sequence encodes CASTSRAGSYGYTF.

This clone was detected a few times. The CDR3 spells CASSRTRDKFRGTYEQYF. The CDR3 DNA sequence: TGTGCCAGCAGCAGAACCCGGGACAAGTTTAGGGGAACCTACGAGCAGTACTTC. J is TRBJ2-7 and V is TRBV5-8; D may be TRBD1 (6 bases). Germline values: CDR1 SGHTS, CDR2 YDEGEE. CDR3 length: 18 residues. V lost 4 bases, J lost 2 bases, and 25 bases lay in between.

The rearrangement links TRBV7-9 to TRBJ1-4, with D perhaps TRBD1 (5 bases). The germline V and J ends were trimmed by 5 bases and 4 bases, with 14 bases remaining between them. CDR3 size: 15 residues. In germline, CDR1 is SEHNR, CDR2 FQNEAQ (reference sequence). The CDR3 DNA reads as TGTGCCAGCAGCCCAAGGGGAGGCGGTAATGAAAAACTGTTTTTT. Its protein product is CASSPRGGGNEKLFF.

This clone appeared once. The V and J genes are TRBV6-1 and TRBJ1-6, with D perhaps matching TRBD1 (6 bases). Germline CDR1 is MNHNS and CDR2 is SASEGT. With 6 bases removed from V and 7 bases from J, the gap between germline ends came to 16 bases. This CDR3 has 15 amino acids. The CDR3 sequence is CASRGPGTSNSPLHF. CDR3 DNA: TGTGCCAGCAGGGGGCCGGGGACAAGCAATTCACCCCTCCACTTT.

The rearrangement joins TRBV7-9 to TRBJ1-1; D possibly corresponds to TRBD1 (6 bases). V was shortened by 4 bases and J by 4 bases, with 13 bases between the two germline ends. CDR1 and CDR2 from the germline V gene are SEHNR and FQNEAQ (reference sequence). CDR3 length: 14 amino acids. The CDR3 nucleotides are TGTGCCAGCAGCTCACAGGGTTCGGGCACTGAAGCTTTCTTT. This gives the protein CASSSQGSGTEAFF.

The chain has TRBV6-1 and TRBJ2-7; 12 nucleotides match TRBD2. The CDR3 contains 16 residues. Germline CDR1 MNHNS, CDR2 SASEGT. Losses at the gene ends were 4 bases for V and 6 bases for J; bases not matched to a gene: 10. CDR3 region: CASSASRLAGVCEQYF. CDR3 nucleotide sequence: TGTGCCAGCAGTGCTTCCCGACTAGCGGGAGTATGCGAGCAGTACTTC.